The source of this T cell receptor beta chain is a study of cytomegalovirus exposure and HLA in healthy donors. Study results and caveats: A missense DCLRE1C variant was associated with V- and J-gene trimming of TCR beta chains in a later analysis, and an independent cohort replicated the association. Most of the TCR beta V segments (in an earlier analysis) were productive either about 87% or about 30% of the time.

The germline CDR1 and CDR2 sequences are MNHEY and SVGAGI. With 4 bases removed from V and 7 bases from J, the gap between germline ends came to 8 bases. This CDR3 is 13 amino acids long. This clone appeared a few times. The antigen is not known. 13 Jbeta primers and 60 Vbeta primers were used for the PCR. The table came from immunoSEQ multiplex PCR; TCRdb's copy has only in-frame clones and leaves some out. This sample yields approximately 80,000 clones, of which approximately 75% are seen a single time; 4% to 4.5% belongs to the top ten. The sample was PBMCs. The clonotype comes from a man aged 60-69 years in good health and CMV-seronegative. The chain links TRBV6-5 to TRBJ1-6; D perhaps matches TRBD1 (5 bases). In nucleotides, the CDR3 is TGTGCCAGCAGTTGGGGGGGGAATTCACCCCTCCACTTT. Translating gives CASSWGGNSPLHF.